What follows is one T cell receptor beta chain and its context. This sample was included in a study of blood T cell repertoires in COVID-19. Germline CDR1 and CDR2: MNHNS and SASEGT. The germline V and J ends were trimmed by 0 bases and 6 bases, with 9 bases remaining between them. CDR3 size: 13 residues. In the original analysis: Amplification from reference gene primers served as the basis for estimated nucleated cell counts. Generated by immunoSEQ multiplex PCR, the TCRdb table keeps only in-frame clones and is missing some. The V and J calls and clone size were taken over from that table, and D and trimming were inferred from the DNA. The repertoire includes some 270,000 clones, roughly 90% of them detected once, and approximately 3% sits in the top ten.

Sequencing input: PBMCs or T cells enriched from blood (not recorded which). The chain has TRBV6-1 and TRBJ2-7, with unresolved D. The source of this sequence is a man aged 35 to 55 who had been exposed to COVID-19. The CDR3 here is CASSEAIALEQYF. CDR3 coding DNA: TGTGCCAGCAGTGAAGCAATAGCCCTCGAGCAGTACTTC.